The 26 T cell receptor beta chains listed next were all sequenced from one sample in a study of shared clonotypes between healthy human individuals. The assay was immunoSEQ multiplex PCR, and TCRdb's table has in-frame clones only and misses some. The sample has about 710,000 clones, roughly two thirds seen once. The source material was memory CD4+ T cells sorted from blood. Regarding subset: CD45RA-negative fraction. These receptors were taken from a woman in her twenties or thirties in good health.

V is TRBV4-1 and J is TRBJ2-1; 12 nucleotides align to TRBD2. In germline, CDR1 is MGHRA, CDR2 YSYEKL. After removal of 6 bases from V and 3 bases from J, the junction contained 6 bases not matched to a gene. The CDR3 covers 16 residues. The CDR3 region has the DNA TGCGCCAGCAGGCTGCAACTAGCGGGAGGCTACAATGAGCAGTTCTTC. Translated, it gives CASRLQLAGGYNEQFF.

The chain recombines TRBV11-2 with TRBJ1-1; the D is unclear. CDR3 length: 12 amino acids. CDR1 and CDR2 (germline): SGHAT, FQNNGV. V lost 4 bases and J 3 bases, leaving 6 bases between the germline ends. The CDR3 loop reads CASSYTDTEAFF. As DNA, the CDR3 is TGTGCCAGCAGCTATACGGACACTGAAGCTTTCTTT.

This clone has a count of ten or more. The chain recombines TRBV2 with TRBJ2-5, with no clear D. Germline V CDR1 and CDR2: SNHLY, FYNNEI. CDR3 size: 14 residues. Trimming took 4 bases from V and 4 from J, leaving 13 bases between them. DNA for the CDR3: TGTGCCAGCAGTGCTGCCCATATCGGAGAGACCCAGTACTTC. Its protein is CASSAAHIGETQYF.

The chain has TRBV28 and TRBJ2-7; tentatively, D is TRBD2 (5 bases). CDR1 is MDHEN and CDR2 is SYDVKM in the germline V gene. Trimming shortened V by 6 bases and J by 5 bases, and 20 bases separated the two germline ends. There are 15 residues in the CDR3. CDR3 sequence reads: CASSSPRLGGNEQYF. CDR3 coding DNA: TGTGCCAGCAGCTCCCCCCGGCTAGGAGGTAACGAGCAGTACTTC.

The chain employs TRBV6-5 and TRBJ2-1; weak D call: TRBD1 (7 bases). The length of the CDR3 is 12 residues. V gave up 4 bases and J gave up 9 bases, with 10 bases separating them. Germline CDR1 and CDR2: MNHEY and SVGAGI. CDR3 DNA: TGTGCCAGCAGTTCGCAGGGGGGTGAGCAGTTCTTC. Protein product: CASSSQGGEQFF.

This clone was found a few times. The chain recombines TRBV28 with TRBJ1-4, with TRBD1 identical over 10 bases. The CDR3 is 15 amino acids. Germline V CDR1 and CDR2: MDHEN, SYDVKM. V dropped 6 bases and J dropped 7; count of bases not matched to a gene: 8. The CDR3 protein is CASSRPGTGAEKLFF. Here the CDR3 DNA reads TGTGCCAGCAGCAGACCAGGGACAGGGGCTGAAAAACTGTTTTTT.

The rearrangement links TRBV5-4 to TRBJ2-2, with TRBD2 matching over 8 bases. V was pared by 4 bases and J by 1 base, with 12 bases of the junction left unmatched. In germline, CDR1 is SGHNT, CDR2 YYREEE (reference sequence). The CDR3 is 18 amino acids. CDR3 coding DNA: TGTGCCAGCAGCGCCTGGTGGGGCAGCGGGAGGAACACCGGGGAGCTGTTTTTT. This codes for CASSAWWGSGRNTGELFF.

This chain joins TRBV7-2 and TRBJ2-5; D remains ambiguous. Per the germline V gene, CDR1 is SGHTA and CDR2 is FQGNSA. The germline V and J ends were trimmed by 5 bases and 7 bases, with 14 bases remaining between them. The CDR3 extends over 13 amino acids. The CDR3 nucleotides read TGTGCCAGCAGCCCCGCCCGTAGTGGGACCCAGTACTTC. It is translated as CASSPARSGTQYF. Full variable domain (rest looked up from reference TRBV7-2 and TRBJ2-5): GAGVSQSPSNKVTEKGKDVELRCDPISGHTALYWYRQSLGQGLEFLIYFQGNSAPDKSGLPSDRFSAERTGGSVSTLTIQRTQQEDSAVYLCASSPARSGTQYFGPGTRLLVL.

The table lists this clone with a count of one. A junction end diverges from the germline sequence, so it may reflect a read error. V gene TRBV10-1 combines with J gene TRBJ2-7, with D perhaps being TRBD1 or TRBD2 (5 bases each). Germline-derived CDR1 and CDR2 are WNHNN and SYGVQD (reference sequence). The CDR3 is 13 residues long. The CDR3 loop is CASSESLLRDPDF. For the CDR3, the DNA is TGCGCCAGCAGTGAGTCGCTTCTTAGGGACCCAGACTTC.

As concerns this clone: Just one base apart from a much larger clone, this may be a read error. Other nucleotide sequences from this sample produce the same CDR3. V usage is TRBV11-2 and J usage is TRBJ1-1; unclear D gene. The CDR3 sequence is 13 residues long. CDR1 is SGHAT, CDR2 FQNNGV, per germline. V lost 6 bases and J 3 bases, leaving 11 bases between the germline ends. CDR3 in DNA: TGTGCCAGCAGTACACAGAGGGACACTGAAGCTTTCTTT. Translating it yields CASSTQRDTEAFF. The full variable domain, its missing parts supplied by reference TRBV11-2 and TRBJ1-1, is EAGVAQSPRYKIIEKRQSVAFWCNPISGHATLYWYQQILGQGPKLLIQFQNNGVVDDSQLPKDRFSAERLKGVDSTLKIQPAKLEDSAVYLCASSTQRDTEAFFGQGTRLTVV.

This clone was picked up a small number of times. Different DNA sequences within this sample yield the same CDR3. The V call is TRBV11-2, the J call TRBJ2-1; D might be TRBD1 or TRBD2, each matching 6 bases. The CDR3 is 11 amino acids. Trimming left V 8 bases short and J 10 bases short, with 12 bases between. The germline V gene encodes CDR1 SGHAT and CDR2 FQNNGV. This CDR3 reads CASSRGGEQFF. The DNA of the CDR3 is TGTGCCAGCTCCCGAGGGGGGGAGCAGTTCTTC.

This chain links TRBV7-8 with TRBJ2-7; 12 bases fit TRBD2. The CDR3 contains 15 residues. Trimming cost V 4 bases and J 3 bases; bases outside gene matches: 4. Germline assignment: CDR1 SGHVS and CDR2 FQNEAQ. CDR3 region: CASSSRTSGNYEQYF. The CDR3 DNA reads as TGTGCCAGCAGCTCCAGGACTAGCGGGAACTACGAGCAGTACTTC.

Here the CDR3 reads CASSDIPRGRELFF. The CDR3 DNA sequence: TGTGCCAGCAGTGATATTCCTAGAGGCAGGGAGCTGTTTTTT. The chain uses TRBV2 and TRBJ2-2; no definite D call. Germline V gene sequence: CDR1 SNHLY, CDR2 FYNNEI. V lost 3 bases and J 9 bases, leaving 14 bases between the germline ends. CDR3 size: 14 residues.

V and J are TRBV29-1 and TRBJ2-3; 7 bases are shared with TRBD2. The CDR3 runs 12 residues. Germline assignment: CDR1 SQVTM and CDR2 ANQGSEA. V lost 6 bases and J lost 2; bases outside the gene matches: 2. CDR3 nucleotide sequence: TGCAGCGTAGCGGGAAACACAGATACGCAGTATTTT. This translates into CSVAGNTDTQYF.

This clone has only one observation. This chain links TRBV5-1 with TRBJ2-2; tentatively, D is TRBD2 (6 bases). Germline V lookup: CDR1 SGHRS, CDR2 YFSETQ. The CDR3 has 16 amino acids. V gave up 0 bases and J gave up 4 bases, with 13 bases separating them. DNA of the CDR3: TGCGCCAGCAGCTTGGATCATCTGGGGGGCACCGGGGAGCTGTTTTTT. This encodes CASSLDHLGGTGELFF.

Many counts were recorded for this clone. The chain employs TRBV5-8 and TRBJ2-7; TRBD1 matches 7 bases. The CDR3 is 16 amino acids. Germline CDR1 SGHTS, CDR2 YDEGEE. Trimming took 4 bases from V and 5 from J; bases not matched to a gene: 15. Here the CDR3 reads CASSPGRGGRRNEQYF. The CDR3 DNA follows: TGTGCCAGCAGCCCCGGTCGAGGGGGCAGGCGGAACGAGCAGTACTTC.

V and J are TRBV6-1 and TRBJ2-7; 10 bases agree with TRBD2. Germline CDR1 is MNHNS and CDR2 is SASEGT. The junction had 13 bases not matched to a gene; V was cut back by 10 bases and J by 4 bases. The length of the CDR3 is 15 residues. The CDR3, as DNA: TGTGCCACCGGACTAGCGGAAGACGCCACTTACGAGCAGTACTTC. Translating gives CATGLAEDATYEQYF.

This clone has only a few counts. The V call is TRBV6-7, the J call TRBJ2-2; TRBD1 is a possible D gene (6 bases). TRBV6-7 is treated as an ORF (open reading frame) with a function not yet certain. V was pared by 9 bases and J by 4 bases, with 18 bases between. CDR3 length: 15 amino acids. The CDR3 spells CARPWDKLSTGELFF. CDR3 sequence (DNA): TGTGCCAGACCTTGGGACAAACTTTCCACCGGGGAGCTGTTTTTT.

This clone appeared once. The chain couples TRBV7-2 to TRBJ1-2; unclear D gene. Germline values: CDR1 SGHTA, CDR2 FQGNSA. CDR3 size: 16 residues. V gave up 2 bases and J gave up 0 bases, with 13 bases separating them. The chain's CDR3 is CASSLSDYGSNYGYTF. In DNA form, the CDR3 reads TGTGCCAGCAGCTTATCGGACTATGGCTCTAACTATGGCTACACCTTC.

This clone was seen only once. The V call is TRBV21-1, the J call TRBJ2-3; the DNA was not compared with TRBD2, the D call given in the table. TRBV21-1 is given as a pseudogene. The CDR3 is 14 residues long. The CDR3 spells CASSNLTSTDTQYF. DNA for the CDR3: TGTGCCAGCAGCAATCTCACTAGCACAGATACGCAGTATTTT.

The J gene is TRBJ2-3, the V gene TRBV28; D gene uncertain. Trimming left V 3 bases short and J 2 bases short, with 15 bases between. Germline V lookup: CDR1 MDHEN, CDR2 SYDVKM. The CDR3 runs to 16 residues. The CDR3 spells CASSFGGPPDTDTQYF. The CDR3 DNA reads TGTGCCAGCAGTTTCGGTGGTCCTCCTGACACAGATACGCAGTATTTT.

The chain carries TRBV7-2 and TRBJ2-1; 11 bases align to TRBD2. The V gene's germline CDR1 is SGHTA and CDR2 FQGNSA. With 4 bases clipped from V and 8 bases from J, the junction kept 10 bases outside the gene matches. CDR3 length: 16 amino acids. The CDR3 here is CASSYLRTSGWDEQFF. As DNA, the CDR3 is TGTGCCAGCAGCTACCTAAGGACTAGCGGGTGGGATGAGCAGTTCTTC.

This sequence joins TRBV5-4 and TRBJ2-4; D call uncertain. CDR1 is SGHNT, CDR2 YYREEE, per germline (reference sequence). CDR3 length: 14 residues. V was pared by 4 bases and J by 5 bases, with 13 bases between. DNA for the CDR3: TGTGCCAGCAGCCTGACACAAGGACAAAACATTCAGTACTTC. This gives the protein CASSLTQGQNIQYF.

The chain is built from TRBV7-6 and TRBJ2-3, with D possibly being TRBD2 (6 bases). The length of the CDR3 is 15 residues. CDR1 is SGHVS and CDR2 is FNYEAQ in the germline V gene. V shed 4 bases and J shed 2 bases, with 13 bases lying between them. The CDR3 DNA reads TGTGCCAGCAGCTCCCGACTAGTCGCCACAGATACGCAGTATTTT. Translation gives CASSSRLVATDTQYF.

Only a few counts were recorded for this clone. CDR3 loop: CATSRDWGNSGNTIYF. The DNA for the CDR3 is TGTGCCACCAGCAGAGATTGGGGAAACTCTGGAAACACCATATATTTT. The genes are TRBV15 and TRBJ1-3, with unresolved D. V was clipped by 0 bases and J by 0 bases, with 9 bases between them. Germline assignment: CDR1 LNHNV and CDR2 YYDKDF (reference sequence). The CDR3 loop spans 16 amino acids.

This sequence joins TRBV28 and TRBJ1-1, with 8 positions matching TRBD1. CDR1 MDHEN and CDR2 SYDVKM come from the germline V gene. The length of the CDR3 is 15 residues. The J segment lost 5 bases and the V segment lost 5 bases, leaving 10 bases of the junction unmatched. CDR3 sequence reads: CASSRNQGARTEAFF. The CDR3 DNA follows: TGTGCCAGCAGTCGTAATCAGGGGGCGCGTACTGAAGCTTTCTTT.